The present T cell receptor beta chain was sequenced within a study of memory CD4+ T cells and cytomegalovirus serostatus. Single viable CD3+CD4+CD8-CD45RO+ cells were sorted as the memory CD4+ T cells. CMV serostatus came from serum IgG against pp150, pp28, p38, p52. Per the authors' pipeline: After removing out-of-frame reads, around 2,100,000 distinct TCRbeta sequences remained. Only in-frame clones appear in the TCRdb table, and some are missing; sequencing was by immunoSEQ multiplex PCR. That table furnishes V, J and clone size, whereas the DNA furnished D and trimming. The sample records fewer than 50,000 clones, over 65% being singletons. CDR1 is GTSNPN, CDR2 SVGIG, per germline (reference sequence). This CDR3 is built from 17 residues. The J segment lost 2 bases and the V segment lost 0 bases, leaving 7 bases of the junction unmatched.

The material sequenced was memory CD4+ T cells from blood. The TCR sequence derives from an adult in good health and CMV-seronegative. J is TRBJ2-3 and V is TRBV30; 11 bases are shared with TRBD2. The CDR3 coding sequence is TGTGCCTGGAGTGTACCCGGGACTAGCGGATTCACAGATACGCAGTATTTT. Protein: CAWSVPGTSGFTDTQYF.